A single T cell receptor beta chain is shown here with its context. This sample was included in a study of blood T cells in healthy people across ages. At the level of the study: About one barcoded beta molecule per two T cells came from capture by template switching.

V lost 6 bases, J lost 3 bases, and 10 bases lay in between. This CDR3 has 13 residues. CDR1 is MNHNY and CDR2 is SVGAGI in the germline V gene (reference sequence). Combining a sample-barcoded 5' primer with a J-beta primer mix, a second PCR ran for about 7 to 12 cycles. One entry per CDR3 protein, called by TCRdb with MiXCR from the 5' RACE reads. The sample carries approximately 770,000 distinct CDR3 sequences, roughly 50% recorded once. Per sample, a minimum of 6.5 million PBMCs were isolated. The sample consisted of blood. The receptor comes from a man younger than 40 in good health. The chain combines TRBV6-6 with TRBJ2-3, with D hard to call. The CDR3 loop reads CASRNLMTDTQYF. As DNA, the CDR3 is TGTGCCAGCAGAAACTTAATGACAGATACGCAGTATTTT.